The sample holds many counts of the clone carrying this T cell receptor beta chain. This entry comes from a study of neurological immune-mediated disorders. Trimming at V came to 3 bases and at J to 5 bases, leaving 9 bases not matched to a gene. CDR3 length: 15 amino acids. From germline, CDR1 is ENHRY and CDR2 SYGVKD. Unsorted libraries came from 2 million PBMCs stored at -80 °C. TCRdb reprocessed the 5' RACE reads with MiXCR, giving one entry per CDR3 protein. Of about 92,000 distinct CDR3 sequences listed, approximately 4% are singletons. This clonotype was obtained from a woman aged 50 to 60 with multiple sclerosis. The chain has TRBV10-3 and TRBJ1-2, with 7 bases matching TRBD1. The sample taken for sequencing was PBMCs. CDR3 nucleotides: TGTGCCATCAGTGACCTCGTGGGGACAGCTTATGGCTACACCTTC. Translation gives CAISDLVGTAYGYTF.